This TCR beta chain was retrieved from a study of control samples from healthy donors and cancer patients. V trimming: 5 bases; J trimming: 6 bases; junction bases outside the gene matches: 12. The CDR3 runs to 17 residues. CDR1 and CDR2 (germline): SGHVS, FQNEAQ. Clones were read by immunoSEQ multiplex PCR, and TCRdb kept only the in-frame ones, dropping some. Of some 150,000 clones in the sample, approximately 96% were seen once. The rearrangement uses TRBV7-8 and TRBJ1-6; the match to TRBD1 covers 8 bases. This receptor was obtained from a woman aged 25 to 39 in good health. Input material: blood. In DNA, the CDR3 is TGTGCCAGCAGCCTACTACAGGGGGTTCCTTCTAATTCACCCCTCCACTTT. Amino acids: CASSLLQGVPSNSPLHF.